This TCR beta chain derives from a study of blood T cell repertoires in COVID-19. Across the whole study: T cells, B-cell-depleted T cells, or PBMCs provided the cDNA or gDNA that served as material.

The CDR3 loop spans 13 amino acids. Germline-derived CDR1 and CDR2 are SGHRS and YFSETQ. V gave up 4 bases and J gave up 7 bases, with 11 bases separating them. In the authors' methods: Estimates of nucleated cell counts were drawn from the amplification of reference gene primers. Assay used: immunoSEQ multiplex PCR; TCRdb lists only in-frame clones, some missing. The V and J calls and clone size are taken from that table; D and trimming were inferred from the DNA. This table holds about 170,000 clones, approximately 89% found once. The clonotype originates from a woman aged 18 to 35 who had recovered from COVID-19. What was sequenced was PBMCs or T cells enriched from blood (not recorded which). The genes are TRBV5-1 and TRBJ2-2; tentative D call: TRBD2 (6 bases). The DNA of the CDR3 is TGCGCCAGCAGCCCGACTAGTATCGGGGAGCTGTTTTTT. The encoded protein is CASSPTSIGELFF.